Listed below are T cell receptor beta chains from one sample, sequenced in a study of T-cell reconstitution after alpha-beta-depleted transplantation in children. TCRdb independently ran MiXCR on the PCR reads; one entry per CDR3 protein. The sample records a few hundred thousand distinct CDR3 sequences, around 21% being singletons. The specimen was PBMCs from the stem cell graft donor, collected from the stem cell graft. These receptors all stem from a human donor who donated a stem cell graft to a child with acute myeloid leukemia. Each CDR3 is given with its conserved first and last residue. D genes are given only for firm matches. Rows may omit the clone size; those that give it use once, few, many or a size class.

NA	NA	12	TRBV28	TRBJ1-2	TGTGCCAGCAGTTCTCGGGCCTATGGCTACACCTTC	CASSSRAYGYTF
NA	NA	13	TRBV6-2/TRBV6-3	TRBJ2-3	TGTGCCAGCAGTTCACAGGGTTCCGATACGCAGTATTTT	CASSSQGSDTQYF
NA	few	12	TRBV12-3/TRBV12-4	TRBJ2-5	TGTGCCAGCCAGGGAATCCCAGAGACCCAGTACTTC	CASQGIPETQYF
TRBD2	many	12	TRBV20-1	TRBJ2-1	TGCAGTGCTAGACACGGGGGGAATGAGCAGTTCTTC	CSARHGGNEQFF
TRBD1	NA	14	TRBV12-3/TRBV12-4	TRBJ2-7	TGTGCCAGCTCCCTTCCGGGACAGCCCTACGAGCAGTACTTC	CASSLPGQPYEQYF
TRBD2	NA	17	TRBV14	TRBJ2-3	TGTGCCAGCAGCCAAGAGGGACTAGCTCCCAGCACAGATACGCAGTATTTT	CASSQEGLAPSTDTQYF
TRBD1	NA	17	TRBV28	TRBJ2-7	TGTGCCAGCAGGTGGAGGGCAGGGGGCGAGATGGCCTACGAGCAGTACTTC	CASRWRAGGEMAYEQYF
NA	many	13	TRBV7-2	TRBJ2-7	TGTGCCAGCAGCTTAGCGGGAGTGTACGAGCAGTACTTC	CASSLAGVYEQYF
TRBD2	NA	14	TRBV12-3/TRBV12-4	TRBJ2-1	TGTGCCAGCAGGGGACTAGCGGGGGACAATGAGCAGTTCTTC	CASRGLAGDNEQFF
TRBD1	NA	15	TRBV5-1	TRBJ2-3	TGCGCCAGCAGCTTGGTAGACAGGGAGACAGATACGCAGTATTTT	CASSLVDRETDTQYF
NA	many	17	TRBV11-2	TRBJ2-4	TGTGCCAGCAGCTTAGAGTCTAGGATGGCGGCCAAAAACATTCAGTACTTC	CASSLESRMAAKNIQYF
TRBD1	NA	17	TRBV14	TRBJ2-1	TGTGCCAGCAGCCAAGCTCCGACAGGGAGCTTCCACAATGAGCAGTTCTTC	CASSQAPTGSFHNEQFF
TRBD1	NA	15	TRBV7-6	TRBJ2-5	TGTGCCAGCAGCTTCCGGACAGGGGGCCAAGAGACCCAGTACTTC	CASSFRTGGQETQYF
NA	few	15	TRBV28	TRBJ2-7	TGTGCCAGCAGACTCAGCGGGTTGAGCTCCTACGAGCAGTACTTC	CASRLSGLSSYEQYF
TRBD1	NA	16	TRBV18	TRBJ2-7	TGTGCCAGCTCACCGCTGATGGACAGGGGGCTTGGCGAGCAGTACTTC	CASSPLMDRGLGEQYF
NA	few	12	TRBV20-1	TRBJ1-3	TGCAGTGCAAAGGGGGGTTTAAACACCATATATTTT	CSAKGGLNTIYF
NA	NA	14	TRBV27	TRBJ2-7	TGTGCCAGCAGTTTATCGACGGGGATTTACGAGCAGTACTTC	CASSLSTGIYEQYF
TRBD2	many	15	TRBV7-2	TRBJ2-1	TGTGCCAGCAGCCCGACTAGCGGGAGGGCCTTTGAGCAGTTCTTC	CASSPTSGRAFEQFF
TRBD2	few	18	TRBV7-2	TRBJ2-5	TGTGCCAGCCGAAGTGGATTTTCGGGACTAGCCGGTGGACAGACCCAGTACTTC	CASRSGFSGLAGGQTQYF
NA	NA	16	TRBV12-3/TRBV12-4	TRBJ2-3	TGTGCCAGCAGTTATCTCGCCGGGGGATTCACAGATACGCAGTATTTT	CASSYLAGGFTDTQYF
TRBD1	NA	16	TRBV6-5	TRBJ1-1	TGTGCCAGCAGTTATGGGACAGGGGGATCGAAGATTGAAGCTTTCTTT	CASSYGTGGSKIEAFF
TRBD1	few	16	TRBV20-1	TRBJ1-6	TGCAGTGCCCACCCATCAGGGACAGGGCTCAATTCACCCCTCCACTTT	CSAHPSGTGLNSPLHF
NA	NA	11	TRBV19	TRBJ1-1	TGTGCCAGTTGGGGGTACACTGAAGCTTTCTTT	CASWGYTEAFF
NA	few	14	TRBV25-1	TRBJ1-2	TGTGCCAGCAGTGAATTCGGTGCGATCTATGGCTACACCTTC	CASSEFGAIYGYTF
NA	NA	18	TRBV12-3/TRBV12-4	TRBJ2-7	TGTGCCAGCAGTTTGGGTTTTGGTGGAACCCTAAGCTCCTACGAGCAGTACTTC	CASSLGFGGTLSSYEQYF
NA	many	13	TRBV29-1	TRBJ2-1	TGCAGCGTTGGGGAGTCGGGGAACAATGAGCAGTTCTTC	CSVGESGNNEQFF
NA	NA	14	TRBV6-2/TRBV6-3	TRBJ2-3	TGTGCCAGCAGTTACTCTCCGCTCACGGATACGCAGTATTTT	CASSYSPLTDTQYF
NA	few	14	TRBV12-3/TRBV12-4	TRBJ2-5	TGTGCCAGCACCCAATTGGGGGTTTCGGAGACCCAGTACTTC	CASTQLGVSETQYF
NA	few	13	TRBV7-2	TRBJ2-7	TGTGCCAGCAGCTATGGGAACATATACGAGCAGTACTTC	CASSYGNIYEQYF
NA	NA	16	TRBV5-1	TRBJ2-1	TGCGCCAGCAGCTTGTCTGATACGAAAGGGGCTAAAGGGCAGTTCTTC	CASSLSDTKGAKGQFF
TRBD2	many	16	TRBV12-3/TRBV12-4	TRBJ2-5	TGTGCCAGCAGTTTAGTTGGGCTAGCGGACCAAGAGACCCAGTACTTC	CASSLVGLADQETQYF
NA	NA	14	TRBV11-2	TRBJ2-1	TGTGCCAGCAGCTTGGGACGAACCGACAATGAGCAGTTCTTC	CASSLGRTDNEQFF
NA	few	16	TRBV10-3	TRBJ1-2	TGTGCCATCAGGACGGACACAGGGTCGGTCGGCTATGGCTACACCTTC	CAIRTDTGSVGYGYTF
TRBD2	few	16	TRBV5-1	TRBJ2-1	TGCGCCAGCAGCTCAAGTACTAGCGGGAGGGTCCATGAGCAGTTCTTC	CASSSSTSGRVHEQFF
TRBD2	NA	15	TRBV4-1	TRBJ2-7	TGCGCCAGCAGCCAAGGGGGACTAGCGATGTACGAGCAGTACTTC	CASSQGGLAMYEQYF
NA	many	14	TRBV12-3/TRBV12-4	TRBJ2-7	TGTGCCAGCAGTCCCAGGGTGGACGCCTTCGAGCAGTACTTC	CASSPRVDAFEQYF
TRBD2	NA	19	TRBV10-3	TRBJ2-7	TGTGCCATCAGTGACCTTGTCTCGACTAGCGGGAGGGCCCCCTACGAGCAGTACTTC	CAISDLVSTSGRAPYEQYF
NA	many	19	TRBV29-1	TRBJ1-1	TGCAGCGTTGTTCGCCCAACTCGGGCACTCGGGGTTCAGAACACTGAAGCTTTCTTT	CSVVRPTRALGVQNTEAFF
TRBD1	many	16	TRBV20-1	TRBJ1-2	TGCAGTGCTAGGAAAGAAGGACAGGGTAGTTCTTCCGGCTACACCTTC	CSARKEGQGSSSGYTF
TRBD1	NA	16	TRBV29-1	TRBJ1-3	TGCAGCGTTGAAGCAGGACAGGGGGCAGGAGGAAACACCATATATTTT	CSVEAGQGAGGNTIYF
NA	many	14	TRBV4-3	TRBJ1-2	TGCGCCAGCAGCCAGGAGACAGGTAGCTATGGCTACACCTTC	CASSQETGSYGYTF
NA	many	14	TRBV20-1	TRBJ2-7	TGCAGTGCTAGGGGGGAGCTTATTACCTACGAGCAGTACTTC	CSARGELITYEQYF
TRBD2	few	18	TRBV28	TRBJ2-1	TGTGCCAGCAGTTTATCGGCTAGCGGGAAGGCAATTCGCAATGAGCAGTTCTTC	CASSLSASGKAIRNEQFF
TRBD2	NA	15	TRBV6-1	TRBJ2-1	TGTGCCAGCAAGAAGGGACTAGCGGACTCCGATGAGCAGTTCTTC	CASKKGLADSDEQFF
NA	many	13	TRBV15	TRBJ2-5	TGTGCCACCAGCAGAGAGGTCCAAGAGACCCAGTACTTC	CATSREVQETQYF
NA	many	15	TRBV12-3/TRBV12-4	TRBJ2-1	TGTGCCAGCAGTTTTGGGAGCAGGGTACGGCCTGAGCAGTTCTTC	CASSFGSRVRPEQFF
NA	NA	16	TRBV4-1	TRBJ1-2	TGCGCCAGCAGCCAACGAGTAAAATCGGGTGCGCATGGCTACACCTTC	CASSQRVKSGAHGYTF
TRBD1	NA	15	TRBV20-1	TRBJ2-7	TGCAGTGCTAGGCTGAGGCAGGGGGTCTCCTACGAGCAGTACTTC	CSARLRQGVSYEQYF